Listed below are T cell receptor beta chains from one sample, sequenced in a study of blood T cell repertoires in COVID-19. Some clones are missing from TCRdb's copy, which holds only in-frame ones; the method was immunoSEQ multiplex PCR. The table has tens of thousands of clones, roughly 90% seen once; the top ten hold roughly 1.2%. The sample was peripheral blood. These receptors were collected from a woman aged 55-70 years with acute or convalescent COVID-19. Both conserved end residues are trimmed from each CDR3.

V gene	J gene	CDR3 protein
TRBV3-1/TRBV3-2	TRBJ2-3	ASSRVGGGTDTQY
TRBV19	TRBJ1-6	ASRDPRGAVNPLH
TRBV6-5	TRBJ1-4	ASTLGQGTNEKLF
TRBV6-1	TRBJ1-5	ASSESRQGSQPQH
TRBV18	TRBJ2-5	ASSPAMTGRETQY
TRBV6-4	TRBJ2-1	ASSETGGGYNEQF
TRBV5-8	TRBJ2-4	ASSLLAGGLGKNIQY
TRBV19	TRBJ2-1	ASSIDWARRSYNEQF
TRBV3-1/TRBV3-2	TRBJ1-2	ASSYRDRVVGYT
TRBV10-3	TRBJ1-3	AISGGGSRSGNTIY
TRBV28	TRBJ2-3	ASIGYLPDTQY
TRBV7-3	TRBJ2-2	ASSRKRTGTGELF
TRBV4-2	TRBJ1-1	ASSQDLAAHTEAF
TRBV6-2/TRBV6-3	TRBJ2-2	ASSSGLAGDATNTGELF
TRBV27	TRBJ2-5	ASSALATETQY
TRBV18	TRBJ2-3	ASSLGATDTQY
TRBV6-6	TRBJ2-2	AAWGAGELF
TRBV12-3/TRBV12-4	TRBJ2-1	ASRLAGYNEQF
TRBV6-1	TRBJ2-2	ASSGTGPTGELF
TRBV7-2	TRBJ1-1	ASSLGRQNTEAF
TRBV11-2	TRBJ1-2	ASSDNPGTFGYT
TRBV6-2/TRBV6-3	TRBJ1-5	ASSYSGLQPQH
TRBV5-1	TRBJ1-2	ASSLEGALYGYT
TRBV5-4	TRBJ2-3	ASSSSGLAGGTQY
TRBV10-3	TRBJ1-2	AIRGTGSRDGYT